This TCR beta chain was observed in a study of blood T cell repertoires in COVID-19. Across the whole study: From T cells, B-cell-depleted T cells, or PBMCs came the material, which was cDNA or gDNA.

Between the trimmed V and J ends, which lost 8 bases and 5 bases, there was a span of 27 bases. CDR1 and CDR2 (germline): MNHEY, SMNVEV (reference sequence). CDR3 length equals 17 residues. In the original analysis: The authors estimated nucleated cell counts from reference gene primer amplification. Repertoires were generated with immunoSEQ multiplex PCR, while TCRdb's copy carries only in-frame clones and drops some. The V and J calls and clone size were taken over from that table, and D and trimming were inferred from the DNA. Of about 54,000 clones in the sample, about nine tenths are singletons; the top ten hold 8% to 9%.

This sequence originates from a woman aged 40-49 years with active COVID-19. The chain combines TRBV27 with TRBJ1-2, with a possible D match to TRBD1 (6 bases). The sample comprised peripheral blood. The CDR3 loop is CASYGRGQSNWQYGYTF. In DNA, the CDR3 is TGTGCCAGCTACGGTAGGGGACAATCCAACTGGCAGTATGGCTACACCTTC.